These 5 T cell receptor beta chains came from one sample sequenced in a study of CD8+CD57+ T cells in acquired aplastic anemia. CDR3 and TCR beta VDJ profiling relied on genomic DNA as the template. In TCRdb, the reads were re-called with MiXCR into one record per CDR3 protein. The sample includes 350,000 to 450,000 distinct CDR3 sequences, 65% to 80% of them seen just once. The sequenced sample consisted of sorted CD4+, CD8+, or CD8+CD57+ T cells (not recorded which) from PBMCs. These receptors came from a human donor in good health, serving as a control.

This clonotype was found many times. The chain recombines TRBV3-2 with TRBJ2-7. TRBV3-2 is reported as a pseudogene. This CDR3 comprises 13 residues. CDR3 sequence reads: CASSRTKEYEQYF. CDR3 in DNA: TGTGCCAGCAGCCGTACCAAGGAATACGAGCAGTACTTC.

Points on this clonotype: This clone may be a read error of a much larger clone one base away. This chain uses TRBV6-4 with TRBJ2-6, with D possibly matching TRBD2 (6 bases). V was shortened by 0 bases and J by 0 bases, with 9 bases between the two germline ends. The CDR3 runs to 17 residues. The V gene's germline CDR1 is MRHNA and CDR2 SNTAGT. This CDR3 is CASSDSGGFSGANVLTF. The CDR3 DNA reads as TGTGCCAGCAGTGACTCTGGGGGGTTCTCTGGGGCCAACGTCCTGACTTTC.

Concerning this clonotype: The CDR3 does not end in the conserved phenylalanine or tryptophan, so this is likely a read error. The chain couples TRBV2 to TRBJ1-2; D remains ambiguous. The CDR3 loop spans 12 amino acids. The V gene's germline CDR1 is SNHLY and CDR2 FYNNEI. V was trimmed by 6 bases and J by 8 bases, leaving 13 bases between them. As DNA, the CDR3 is TGTGCCAGCAGCTTCGGGTCGAGGGGCTACACCGTC. As protein: CASSFGSRGYTV.

This clonotype was seen just once. This rearrangement joins TRBV7-2 to TRBJ1-3, with a possible D match to TRBD1 (5 bases). This CDR3 has 14 amino acids. The V end lost 5 bases, the J end lost 12 bases, and 20 bases lay between the germline ends. Germline V gene data show CDR1 as SGHTA and CDR2 as FQGNSA. The CDR3: CASSAWSAGQDIYF. The CDR3 DNA reads TGTGCCAGCAGCGCCTGGAGCGCTGGACAAGACATATATTTT.

This clonotype has just a few counts. The CDR3 nucleotides read TGTGCCATCGGTGGGGGTAGCGGGGGATACGAGCAGTACTTC. Translated, it gives CAIGGGSGGYEQYF. The chain couples TRBV10-3 to TRBJ2-7, with 9 bases that match TRBD2. V lost 8 bases and J lost 4; bases outside the gene matches: 9. In germline, CDR1 is ENHRY, CDR2 SYGVKD. This CDR3 contains 14 residues.